These T cell receptor beta chains were read from a single sample in a study of a mutant IDH1 vaccine in newly diagnosed glioma. These receptors have no identified antigens. TCRdb keeps only in-frame clones here, not all; method: immunoSEQ multiplex PCR. This sample has roughly 38,000 clones; approximately 72% occur once, and the top ten carry approximately 5.3%. This specimen was PBMCs, taken from a glioma patient whose treatment included an IDH1 peptide vaccine. These receptors came from a man in his fifties with glioma. Each CDR3 is given with its conserved first and last residue. A D gene is named only where the DNA matches it firmly. Clone size, where shown, is once, few, many, or a class for clones that have expanded.

D gene	V gene	J gene	clone size	CDR3 DNA	CDR3 protein
.	TRBV5-1	TRBJ1-1	.	TGCGCCAGCAGCTTGGAAGGGGGCACTGAAGCTTTCTTT	CASSLEGGTEAFF
.	TRBV2	TRBJ1-2	.	TGTGCCAGCAGTGAATCTCAAAACTATGGCTACACCTTC	CASSESQNYGYTF
TRBD1	TRBV7-9	TRBJ1-2	.	TGTGCCAGCAGCCCAGGGGGCTTGGAGGGCTACACCTTC	CASSPGGLEGYTF
TRBD2	TRBV5-6	TRBJ2-1	.	TGTGCCAGCAGCTTGGAGGTAGGGAGGGCGCGCAATGAGCAGTTCTTC	CASSLEVGRARNEQFF
.	TRBV6-5	TRBJ1-1	.	TGTGCCAGCAGCCCGGGACAGAACACTGAAGCTTTCTTT	CASSPGQNTEAFF
TRBD1	TRBV7-3	TRBJ1-1	.	TGTGCCAGCAGCGACAGGGGGCTAACTGAAGCTTTCTTT	CASSDRGLTEAFF
.	TRBV15	TRBJ2-3	once	TGTGCCACTAGGGGCGGACAAATCGCAGATACGCAGTATTTT	CATRGGQIADTQYF
.	TRBV7-9	TRBJ2-1	.	TGTGCCAGCAGCTTCCGAGGGGGGCAAGTATGGAATGAGCAGTTCTTC	CASSFRGGQVWNEQFF
.	TRBV7-2	TRBJ1-1	.	TGTGCCAGCAGCGCCCGGGACACACTGGGGGTGAACACTGAAGCTTTCTTT	CASSARDTLGVNTEAFF
.	TRBV19	TRBJ1-1	.	TGTGCCAGTAGTAGCCGACAGGAACTTAAGAAGGAAGCTTTCTTT	CASSSRQELKKEAFF
.	TRBV9	TRBJ2-6	few	TGTGCCAGCAGTGTAGGGTTATCTGGGGCCAACGTCCTGACTTTC	CASSVGLSGANVLTF
.	TRBV2	TRBJ1-1	.	TGTGCCAGCAGTGAAGAGGCTTTCCGCACTGAAGCTTTCTTT	CASSEEAFRTEAFF
.	TRBV11-2	TRBJ2-3	.	TGTGCCAGCAGCGTCGGGACGGGCGGTACGCAGTATTTT	CASSVGTGGTQYF
.	TRBV7-9	TRBJ1-1	.	TGTGCCAGCAGCTTATTTCCGGACAAAGACATGAACACTGAAGCTTTCTTT	CASSLFPDKDMNTEAFF
.	TRBV7-2	TRBJ1-2	.	TGTGCCAGCAGCTTAGCCGGGTCGGACTATGGCTACACCTTC	CASSLAGSDYGYTF
.	TRBV6-5	TRBJ2-2	.	TGTGCCAGCAGTTCCCCAGGGACAAAGAACACCGGGGAGCTGTTTTTT	CASSSPGTKNTGELFF
.	TRBV6-6	TRBJ1-1	.	TGTGCCAGCAGTTCAGAGTTCTTGAACACTGAAGCTTTCTTT	CASSSEFLNTEAFF
TRBD1	TRBV29-1	TRBJ1-1	.	TGCAGCGTACGGGACAGGGGTGAAGCTTTCTTT	CSVRDRGEAFF
.	TRBV27	TRBJ2-5	.	TGTGCCAGCAGTTTGGGGGGGGGCACCCAAGAGACCCAGTACTTC	CASSLGGGTQETQYF
.	TRBV6-5	TRBJ1-5	.	TGTGCCAGCCGAGGGCAGGTGAATCAGCCCCAGCATTTT	CASRGQVNQPQHF
.	TRBV4-3	TRBJ1-1	.	TGCGCCAGCAGCCAAGAAGTGAGCGCCCGATCTGAAGCTTTCTTT	CASSQEVSARSEAFF
TRBD1	TRBV25-1	TRBJ2-5	.	TGTGCCAGCACCTGGACAGGGAAAGAGACCCAGTACTTC	CASTWTGKETQYF
.	TRBV5-1	TRBJ1-4	.	TGCGCCAGCAGCTCTACAGGCGCAACTAATGAAAAACTGTTTTTT	CASSSTGATNEKLFF
TRBD1	TRBV30	TRBJ2-3	.	TGTGCCCTAAGACAGGGCCCCTCGACAGATACGCAGTATTTT	CALRQGPSTDTQYF
.	TRBV7-8	TRBJ2-2	.	TGTGCCAGCAGCATCCGAAGGCTTAACACCGGGGAGCTGTTTTTT	CASSIRRLNTGELFF
TRBD1	TRBV6-5	TRBJ2-1	once	TGTGCCAGCAGTCCGACAGGGCCCAATGAGCAGTTCTTC	CASSPTGPNEQFF
TRBD1	TRBV19	TRBJ1-2	.	TGTGCCAGTAGTGCGGGACAGAACTATGGCTACACCTTC	CASSAGQNYGYTF
TRBD1	TRBV5-1	TRBJ1-4	.	TGCGCCAGCAGCCGCGGACAGGGCGGAAATGAAAAACTGTTTTTT	CASSRGQGGNEKLFF
.	TRBV9	TRBJ1-4	.	TGTGCCAGCAGCGCCCCTCCCCCGGATGAAAAACTGTTTTTT	CASSAPPPDEKLFF